The 24 T cell receptor beta chains presented below share a single source sample, sequenced in a study of blood T cells in healthy people across ages. Sample-barcoded 5' priming and a J-beta primer mix drove a second PCR of roughly 6 to 12 cycles. TCRdb recomputed calls from the 5' RACE reads with MiXCR, one row per CDR3 protein. The data hold 800,000 to 950,000 distinct CDR3 sequences, with about 36% observed a single time. The sequenced material came from blood. These TCRs come from a young man in good health.

A word on this clonotype: An end of the junction differs from the germline gene, which may be a read error. The gene calls are TRBV27 and TRBJ2-2, with 11 positions matching TRBD2. The CDR3 spans 15 residues. Per the germline V gene, CDR1 is MNHEY and CDR2 is SMNVEV (reference sequence). The CDR3 loop is CTSSLGTSGAGELFF. As DNA, the CDR3 is TGTACCAGCAGTTTGGGGACTAGCGGCGCCGGGGAGCTGTTTTTT.

The chain uses TRBV5-1 and TRBJ2-1; weak D call: TRBD2 (6 bases). Germline CDR1 reads SGHRS; CDR2 reads YFSETQ. V lost 2 bases to trimming and J lost 4 bases, with 13 bases between them. The CDR3 sequence is 15 residues long. For the CDR3, the DNA is TGCGCCAGCAGCTTCCGCGGGGTAGGGTACAATGAGCAGTTCTTC. Its protein is CASSFRGVGYNEQFF.

The chain employs TRBV19 and TRBJ2-1; the D gene is possibly TRBD2 (5 bases). V lost 3 bases, J lost 3 bases, and 12 bases lay in between. The CDR3 consists of 15 residues. Germline CDR1 reads LNHDA; CDR2 reads SQIVND (reference sequence). The CDR3 DNA follows: TGTGCCAGTAGTATCAGCCTAGCAGGCTACAATGAGCAGTTCTTC. Its translation: CASSISLAGYNEQFF.

The genes are TRBV20-1 and TRBJ2-3, with D perhaps TRBD1 (6 bases). CDR1 and CDR2 (germline): DFQATT, SNEGSKA (reference sequence). V was clipped by 0 bases and J by 5 bases, with 18 bases between them. The CDR3 spans 16 residues. The CDR3 DNA reads as TGCAGTGCTAGAGATGGTTGGTGGGGGCGGCAAGATACGCAGTATTTT. Translating it yields CSARDGWWGRQDTQYF.

The chain has TRBV2 and TRBJ1-5; D is unclear. V lost 0 bases, J lost 0 bases, and 18 bases lay in between. Germline CDR1 and CDR2: SNHLY and FYNNEI. The CDR3 is 19 residues long. The chain's CDR3 is CASSEASYLVGISNQPQHF. DNA of the CDR3: TGTGCCAGCAGTGAAGCCTCCTACCTTGTCGGGATTAGCAATCAGCCCCAGCATTTT.

This clonotype was counted between two and nine times. The V and J genes are TRBV20-1 and TRBJ1-1; D remains ambiguous. This CDR3 contains 12 residues. Trimming stripped 0 bases from V and 4 bases from J, with 6 bases between. Germline CDR1 reads DFQATT; CDR2 reads SNEGSKA (reference sequence). In DNA, the CDR3 is TGCAGTGCTAGAGAGGCAGTCACTGAAGCTTTCTTT. Residues: CSAREAVTEAFF.

This clonotype has a count of ten or more. The chain joins TRBV9 to TRBJ1-2; D is uncertain. Germline loops: CDR1 SGDLS, CDR2 YYNGEE. This CDR3 is built from 13 residues. V lost 4 bases to trimming and J lost 4 bases, with 11 bases between them. In DNA form, the CDR3 reads TGTGCCAGCAGCACCCTCATAGGCTATGGCTACACCTTC. Protein: CASSTLIGYGYTF. Full variable domain (remainder filled in from reference TRBV9 and TRBJ1-2): DSGVTQTPKHLITATGQRVTLRCSPRSGDLSVYWYQQSLDQGLQFLIQYYNGEERAKGNILERFSAQQFPDLHSELNLSSLELGDSALYFCASSTLIGYGYTFGSGTRLTVV.

The chain employs TRBV4-1 and TRBJ1-4; D not resolved. Trimming pared 3 bases from V and 0 bases from J, leaving 11 bases between. Germline CDR1 is MGHRA and CDR2 is YSYEKL. The CDR3 runs 16 residues. The CDR3 reads CASSQPRTATNEKLFF. In nucleotides, the CDR3 is TGCGCCAGCAGCCAGCCAAGGACGGCAACTAATGAAAAACTGTTTTTT.

The chain carries TRBV7-9 and TRBJ1-1; D uncertain. V was pared by 5 bases and J by 7 bases, with 11 bases between. The CDR3 contains 12 residues. Germline V CDR1 and CDR2: SEHNR, FQNEAQ (reference sequence). The CDR3 coding sequence is TGTGCCAGCAGCGACGCCGTTGGTGAAGCTTTCTTT. This codes for CASSDAVGEAFF. Based on the CDR3 plus reference TRBV7-9 and TRBJ1-1, the full variable domain is DTGVSQNPRHKITKRGQNVTFRCDPISEHNRLYWYRQTLGQGPEFLTYFQNEAQLEKSRLLSDRFSAERPKGSFSTLEIQRTEQGDSAMYLCASSDAVGEAFFGQGTRLTVV.

The V and J genes are TRBV29-1 and TRBJ2-3; tentative D call: TRBD1 (6 bases). Trimming pared 3 bases from V and 4 bases from J, leaving 8 bases between. The germline V gene has CDR1 SQVTM and CDR2 ANQGSEA. The CDR3 runs 12 residues. As DNA, the CDR3 is TGCAGCGTTGAGAGGACAGCAGATACGCAGTATTTT. This translates into CSVERTADTQYF.

Worth noting for this clonotype: The junction differs from germline at one of its ends, possibly a read error. CDR3 sequence (DNA): TGTGCCTGCAGCCTCGGCAGCACCTCCTATGAGCAGTTCTTC. This codes for CACSLGSTSYEQFF. J is TRBJ2-1 and V is TRBV16; D gene ambiguous. Per germline, CDR1 KGHSY and CDR2 FQNENV. The CDR3 has 14 amino acids. The variable domain in full, with the rest retrieved from reference TRBV16 and TRBJ2-1, is GEEVAQTPKHLVRGEGQKAKLYCAPIKGHSYVFWYQQVLKNEFKFLISFQNENVFDETGMPKERFSAKCLPNSPCSLEIQATKLEDSAVYFCACSLGSTSYEQFFGPGTRLTVL.

The CDR3 bases are TGCAGTGCTCAACCGGGACCGCTACTTACTTCACCCCTCCACTTT. The encoded protein is CSAQPGPLLTSPLHF. The chain recombines TRBV20-1 with TRBJ1-6; the D gene is possibly TRBD1 (5 bases). The V gene's germline CDR1 is DFQATT and CDR2 SNEGSKA (reference sequence). This CDR3 comprises 15 residues. V shed 5 bases and J shed 9 bases, with 20 bases lying between them.

The rearrangement links TRBV2 to TRBJ1-1; D is possibly TRBD1 (6 bases). The V end was cut by 7 bases, the J end by 0 bases, with 15 bases between. Germline V gene sequence: CDR1 SNHLY, CDR2 FYNNEI. The CDR3 sequence is 15 residues long. The CDR3 region has the DNA TGTGCCAGCACGGACAGCAAGCTACTGAACACTGAAGCTTTCTTT. Translated: CASTDSKLLNTEAFF. The full variable domain, completed using reference TRBV2 and TRBJ1-1, is EPEVTQTPSHQVTQMGQEVILRCVPISNHLYFYWYRQILGQKVEFLVSFYNNEISEKSEIFDDQFSVERPDGSNFTLKIRSTKLEDSAMYFCASTDSKLLNTEAFFGQGTRLTVV.

V and J are TRBV4-3 and TRBJ1-1, with 7 bases that match TRBD1. Germline assignment: CDR1 LGHNA and CDR2 YSLEER. This CDR3 contains 14 residues. V shed 0 bases and J 3 bases; nucleotides not matched to a gene: 1. In nucleotides, the CDR3 is TGCGCCAGCAGCCAAGACAGGGGGGACACTGAAGCTTTCTTT. Translating gives CASSQDRGDTEAFF.

The V call is TRBV6-5, the J call TRBJ2-7, with 7 bases lining up with TRBD1. The V gene end was trimmed by 5 bases and the J gene end by 7 bases; junction bases not matched to a gene: 14. The CDR3 is made up of 15 amino acids. Germline values: CDR1 MNHEY, CDR2 SVGAGI. The CDR3 is CASSLTGSTYNEQYF. Written as DNA, the CDR3 is TGTGCCAGCAGTCTGACAGGGAGTACCTACAATGAGCAGTACTTC.

This sequence joins TRBV12-3 or TRBV12-4 and TRBJ1-2, with D maybe TRBD1 (5 bases). The length of the CDR3 is 15 residues. The ends were cut back, 7 bases at V and 4 bases at J, with 19 bases in the middle. The CDR3 nucleotides are TGTGCCAGCACCCCGAATCGGGGGACCGCCTATGGCTACACCTTC. Protein: CASTPNRGTAYGYTF.

This clonotype has at least ten counts. V gene TRBV20-1 combines with J gene TRBJ1-6, with a tentative D call TRBD1 (6 bases). The germline gives CDR1 DFQATT, CDR2 SNEGSKA (reference sequence). There are 15 residues in the CDR3. V was cut by 0 bases and J by 8 bases, with 14 bases left in between. CDR3 in DNA: TGCAGTGCTAGAGACCCCAGGGGCGCTGATTCACCCCTCCACTTT. Protein sequence: CSARDPRGADSPLHF.

With respect to this clonotype: The limits of the CDR3 on the DNA are not certain, so only TCRdb's listed CDR3 is given. The V and J genes are TRBV6-2 or TRBV6-3 and TRBJ2-1; the D call in the table, TRBD1, was not verified against the DNA. The CDR3 totals 13 residues, both ends included. From germline, CDR1 is MNHEY and CDR2 SVGEGT. CDR3 residues: CASSTSTGGRQFF.

This chain connects TRBV5-1 to TRBJ1-2; the D is unclear. Deletions cut 2 bases from V and 4 bases from J, with 12 bases between. CDR1 and CDR2 from the germline V gene are SGHRS and YFSETQ. The CDR3 is 14 amino acids. The CDR3 sequence: CASSFAEQLYGYTF. The CDR3 coding sequence is TGCGCCAGCAGCTTTGCTGAACAGCTCTATGGCTACACCTTC.

The genes are TRBV2 and TRBJ2-5; D call uncertain. Trimming took off 6 bases at V and 11 bases at J, with 13 bases between the two ends. Germline V gene lookup returns CDR1 SNHLY and CDR2 FYNNEI. The CDR3 consists of 11 residues. In nucleotides, the CDR3 is TGTGCCAGCAGGTCGGGCCCTGAGCAGTACTTC. Its translation is CASRSGPEQYF. The complete variable domain, with remaining parts taken from reference TRBV2 and TRBJ2-5, reads EPEVTQTPSHQVTQMGQEVILRCVPISNHLYFYWYRQILGQKVEFLVSFYNNEISEKSEIFDDQFSVERPDGSNFTLKIRSTKLEDSAMYFCASRSGPEQYFGPGTRLLVL.

Many counts were recorded for this clonotype. This rearrangement joins TRBV20-1 to TRBJ2-7, with unresolved D. The CDR3 spans 13 residues. Trimming took 3 bases from V and 0 from J, leaving 9 bases between them. The germline CDR1 and CDR2 sequences are DFQATT and SNEGSKA (reference sequence). The CDR3 loop reads CSASRPVSYEQYF. The CDR3 coding sequence is TGCAGTGCTAGTCGCCCTGTCTCCTACGAGCAGTACTTC.

As to this clonotype: A junction end diverges from the germline sequence, so it may reflect a read error. V gene TRBV6-1 combines with J gene TRBJ1-4, with D unresolved. Germline CDR1 and CDR2: MNHNS and SASEGT. The CDR3 is 13 amino acids. The CDR3: CTSSENPYENLFF. In DNA form, the CDR3 reads TGTACCAGCAGTGAAAACCCGTATGAAAACCTGTTTTTT.

The V call is TRBV29-1, the J call TRBJ2-1; TRBD2 agrees at 8 bases. With V trimmed by 8 bases and J by 9 bases, 9 bases remained unmatched. The CDR3 totals 12 residues. CDR1 SQVTM and CDR2 ANQGSEA come from the germline V gene. The CDR3 here is CSLLREVGEQFF. CDR3 coding DNA: TGCAGCCTTTTGCGGGAGGTCGGTGAGCAGTTCTTC.

The rearrangement joins TRBV20-1 to TRBJ2-7; D unclear. V was cut by 3 bases and J by 4 bases, with 25 bases left in between. Looked up from germline, CDR1 is DFQATT and CDR2 is SNEGSKA (reference sequence). This CDR3 has 17 amino acids. The CDR3 bases are TGCAGTGCTAGGCCCGAGGTCGAGTTCCTCGCTTCATACGAGCAGTACTTC. This encodes CSARPEVEFLASYEQYF.